A single count supports the clone carrying this TCR beta chain. Its target is unknown. One end of the junction does not line up with germline, which may come from a read error. A second PCR, run for about 7 to 11 cycles, used a sample-barcoded 5' primer plus a J-beta primer mix. Every single cDNA molecule received a tag from a template-switch adaptor with 12 random nucleotides. TCRdb independently ran MiXCR on the 5' RACE reads; one entry per CDR3 protein. This table holds 1.5 million to 2 million distinct CDR3 sequences, about 39% found once. CDR1 and CDR2 (germline): SGDLS, YYNGEE. This CDR3 has 16 amino acids. The record originates from a study of blood T cells in healthy people across ages. The study drew donors from healthy Caucasian individuals in Russia aged about 6 to 90. Regarding the study as a whole: Long-lived donors had more naive CD4+ cells and higher diversity than aged donors. Roughly linearly, TCR beta diversity per million T cells fell as age increased.

The sequence was collected from a human donor in good health. The sequencing input was blood. The chain joins TRBV9 to TRBJ1-2; D is possibly TRBD1 (6 bases). The CDR3 sequence: CASSQTSRGDNYDYTF. DNA for the CDR3: TGTGCCAGCAGCCAAACCTCAAGAGGGGACAACTATGACTACACCTTC.